The 22 T cell receptor beta chains below come from one sample, sequenced in a study of cytomegalovirus exposure and HLA in healthy donors (dated by TCRdb to about 2017). The library relied on the immunoSEQ multiplex PCR assay. A mixture of 60 forward primers for TCR Vbeta segments and 13 reverse primers for TCR Jbeta segments was used in the multiplex PCR. Held by TCRdb, this immuneACCESS table contains in-frame sequences only and omits some clones. Under half of the omission traces to an unresolved V gene where checked; the cause of the rest is unknown. Here the sample has about 150,000 clones; 70% to 85% occur a single time. Approximately 1.5% of the sample rests with the top ten. The sequenced material came from PBMCs. Every receptor here comes from a male donor in good health and CMV-seronegative.

The chain links TRBV19 to TRBJ2-3, with 7 bases identical to TRBD1. J lost 4 bases, V lost 6 bases, and 4 bases had no gene match. This CDR3 is built from 13 residues. Germline loops: CDR1 LNHDA, CDR2 SQIVND (reference sequence). DNA of the CDR3: TGTGCCAGTAGCCTAACAGGGGCAGATACGCAGTATTTT. Residues: CASSLTGADTQYF.

The chain links TRBV7-3 to TRBJ2-7; 7 positions match TRBD2. V dropped 5 bases and J dropped 5; count of bases not matched to a gene: 12. The CDR3 has 15 amino acids. CDR1 and CDR2 from the germline V gene are SGHTA and FQGTGA. The CDR3 reads CASSPRPGLTDEQYF. The CDR3 bases are TGTGCCAGCAGCCCGCGTCCGGGACTAACGGACGAGCAGTACTTC. The entire variable domain, with the rest obtained from reference TRBV7-3 and TRBJ2-7, is as follows: GAGVSQTPSNKVTEKGKYVELRCDPISGHTALYWYRQSLGQGPEFLIYFQGTGAADDSGLPNDRFFAVRPEGSVSTLKIQRTERGDSAVYLCASSPRPGLTDEQYFGPGTRLTVT.

This chain connects TRBV7-8 to TRBJ2-1; 7 positions agree with TRBD2. Germline CDR1 is SGHVS and CDR2 is FQNEAQ. The V gene end was trimmed by 1 base and the J gene end by 0 bases; junction bases not matched to a gene: 6. The CDR3 length is 17 residues. The CDR3 nucleotides read TGTGCCAGCAGCTTAGGGGGGGGAGGAAGCTCCTACAATGAGCAGTTCTTC. It encodes CASSLGGGGSSYNEQFF.

This sequence joins TRBV10-3 and TRBJ2-6; D unresolved. Between the trimmed V and J ends, which lost 2 bases and 0 bases, there was a span of 5 bases. The CDR3 extends over 15 amino acids. Germline-derived CDR1 and CDR2 are ENHRY and SYGVKD. In DNA form, the CDR3 reads TGTGCCATCAGTGAGCCCGTCTCTGGGGCCAACGTCCTGACTTTC. Translation gives CAISEPVSGANVLTF.

In regard to this clone: A read error may produce the germline difference seen at one junction end. V gene TRBV19 combines with J gene TRBJ2-4, with a weak D call TRBD1 (6 bases). Per germline, CDR1 LNHDA and CDR2 SQIVND (reference sequence). This CDR3 region has 15 residues. The chain's CDR3 is CASSFTGSAKNIQYF. Here the CDR3 DNA reads TGTGCCAGTAGTTTCACAGGGTCAGCCAAAAACATTCAGTATTTC. The variable domain in full, completed from reference TRBV19 and TRBJ2-4, reads DGGITQSPKYLFRKEGQNVTLSCEQNLNHDAMYWYRQDPGQGLRLIYYSQIVNDFQKGDIAEGYSVSREKKESFPLTVTSAQKNPTAFYLCASSFTGSAKNIQYFGAGTRLSVL.

This sequence joins TRBV21-1 and TRBJ1-1; TRBD1, as called in the table, went unchecked against the DNA. TRBV21-1 is given as a pseudogene. The CDR3 is 14 residues long. The chain's CDR3 is CASILQGAYRGAFF. The CDR3 DNA is TGTGCCAGCATTCTACAGGGGGCATATAGGGGGGCTTTCTTT.

This sequence joins TRBV7-9 and TRBJ2-7; D possibly corresponds to TRBD1 (6 bases). This CDR3 has 14 residues. CDR1 and CDR2 from the germline V gene are SEHNR and FQNEAQ (reference sequence). Trimming removed 5 bases at V and 2 bases at J, with 13 bases between. The CDR3 region is CASSVDSLTYEQYF. Written as DNA, the CDR3 is TGTGCCAGCAGCGTGGACAGTCTGACCTACGAGCAGTACTTC.

V and J are TRBV5-8 and TRBJ1-5; 12 nucleotides match TRBD1. J was trimmed by 6 bases and V by 3 bases; bases with no gene match: 4. The CDR3 has 15 residues. Germline V gives CDR1 SGHTS, CDR2 YDEGEE. This chain's CDR3 is CASSWGTGGRQPQHF. The CDR3 DNA reads as TGTGCCAGCAGCTGGGGGACAGGGGGCCGTCAGCCCCAGCATTTT.

V is TRBV18 and J is TRBJ1-5; weak D call: TRBD1 (6 bases). V was cut by 3 bases and J by 2 bases, with 11 bases left in between. Germline CDR1 reads KGHSH; CDR2 reads LQKENI. The CDR3 is 15 residues long. CDR3 in amino acids: CASSPGQPGNQPQHF. DNA for the CDR3: TGTGCCAGCTCACCCGGACAGCCGGGCAATCAGCCCCAGCATTTT. Full variable domain (missing parts from reference TRBV18 and TRBJ1-5): NAGVMQNPRHLVRRRGQEARLRCSPMKGHSHVYWYRQLPEEGLKFMVYLQKENIIDESGMPKERFSAEFPKEGPSILRIQQVVRGDSAAYFCASSPGQPGNQPQHFGDGTRLSIL.

The V gene is TRBV5-6, the J gene TRBJ2-3; the match to TRBD1 covers 10 bases. CDR3 length: 16 amino acids. The J segment lost 4 bases and the V segment lost 2 bases, leaving 7 bases of the junction unmatched. The germline CDR1 and CDR2 sequences are SGHDT and YYEEEE. The CDR3 DNA reads as TGTGCCAGCAGCTTCCCGGGACAGGGGTCCGCAGATACGCAGTATTTT. It is translated as CASSFPGQGSADTQYF.

The chain recombines TRBV2 with TRBJ2-2; the D is unclear. The CDR3 loop spans 19 amino acids. The V gene's germline CDR1 is SNHLY and CDR2 FYNNEI. Trimming shortened V by 2 bases and J by 0 bases, and 19 bases separated the two germline ends. The CDR3 sequence: CASSERSSALIANTGELFF. The CDR3 region has the DNA TGTGCCAGCAGTGAAAGGTCTAGTGCTTTGATAGCGAACACCGGGGAGCTGTTTTTT. Full variable domain (outside the CDR3, taken from reference TRBV2 and TRBJ2-2): EPEVTQTPSHQVTQMGQEVILRCVPISNHLYFYWYRQILGQKVEFLVSFYNNEISEKSEIFDDQFSVERPDGSNFTLKIRSTKLEDSAMYFCASSERSSALIANTGELFFGEGSRLTVL.

The chain links TRBV9 to TRBJ1-6; the D gene is possibly TRBD1 (6 bases). This CDR3 contains 14 residues. Per the germline V gene, CDR1 is SGDLS and CDR2 is YYNGEE. V shed 2 bases and J shed 9 bases, with 12 bases lying between them. CDR3 coding DNA: TGTGCCAGCAGCGTGGAACAGACAGGTTCACCCCTCCACTTT. This encodes CASSVEQTGSPLHF.

CDR3 in amino acids: CASSLVPGFYNEQFF. The CDR3 DNA follows: TGTGCCAGCAGCTTAGTCCCAGGGTTTTACAATGAGCAGTTCTTC. The chain combines TRBV7-2 with TRBJ2-1, with TRBD1 as a possible D gene (5 bases). This CDR3 spans 15 amino acids. Germline CDR1 reads SGHTA; CDR2 reads FQGNSA. Deletions cut 1 base from V and 4 bases from J, with 11 bases between.

V is TRBV14 and J is TRBJ1-5; perhaps TRBD1 as D (5 bases). The germline V gene has CDR1 SGHDN and CDR2 FVKESK. The CDR3 is made up of 14 amino acids. V lost 0 bases and J 7 bases, leaving 10 bases between the germline ends. The CDR3 region is CASSQDGGGQPQHF. DNA of the CDR3: TGTGCCAGCAGCCAAGATGGGGGGGGGCAGCCCCAGCATTTT.

This clone turned up a few times. The rearrangement links TRBV4-3 to TRBJ2-2; 8 nucleotides agree with TRBD1. Germline loops: CDR1 LGHNA, CDR2 YSLEER. The V segment lost 4 bases and the J segment 5 bases; nucleotides outside the gene matches: 15. CDR3 length: 18 residues. The CDR3 is CASSREQGGQAGTGELFF. CDR3 in DNA: TGCGCCAGCAGCCGCGAGCAAGGGGGACAGGCGGGTACCGGGGAGCTGTTTTTT.

This clone was seen a handful of times. The chain couples TRBV11-2 to TRBJ2-3; TRBD2 is a possible D gene (5 bases). The germline V and J ends were trimmed by 5 bases and 2 bases, with 14 bases remaining between them. The germline CDR1 and CDR2 sequences are SGHAT and FQNNGV. This CDR3 is 15 amino acids long. Written as DNA, the CDR3 is TGTGCCAGCAGCCGCACCAACGGGGTCACAGATACGCAGTATTTT. Protein: CASSRTNGVTDTQYF.

This chain uses TRBV6-6 with TRBJ2-7, with 16 bases identical to TRBD2. Trimming cost V 2 bases and J 6 bases; bases outside gene matches: 4. This CDR3 spans 16 amino acids. Germline lookup yields CDR1 MNHNY and CDR2 SVGAGI (reference sequence). The DNA of the CDR3 is TGTGCCAGCAGTTACCTCGGGACTAGCGGGGGGGCCGAGCAGTACTTC. This gives the protein CASSYLGTSGGAEQYF.

The gene calls are TRBV5-1 and TRBJ2-7; 9 nucleotides align to TRBD1. The CDR3 spans 12 residues. The germline V gene has CDR1 SGHRS and CDR2 YFSETQ. The ends lost 3 bases at V and 5 bases at J; junction bases unmatched: 0. The CDR3 loop reads CASSWDRDEQYF. CDR3 in DNA: TGCGCCAGCAGCTGGGACAGGGACGAGCAGTACTTC.

The chain combines TRBV15 with TRBJ2-6, with 7 bases identical to TRBD1. The V and J ends lost 0 bases and 0 bases, in that order; junction bases with no gene match: 11. The CDR3 length is 20 residues. Germline V gene data show CDR1 as LNHNV and CDR2 as YYDKDF (reference sequence). In DNA, the CDR3 is TGTGCCACCAGCAGAGATCTGAGGGGGCCGACAGGCTCTGGGGCCAACGTCCTGACTTTC. It specifies CATSRDLRGPTGSGANVLTF.

The chain couples TRBV6-6 to TRBJ1-1; perhaps TRBD1 as D (6 bases). Trimming cost V 6 bases and J 1 base, with 15 bases left between them. The V gene's germline CDR1 is MNHNY and CDR2 SVGAGI (reference sequence). The CDR3 sequence is 15 residues long. The chain's CDR3 is CASSQHRVGNTEAFF. For the CDR3, the DNA is TGTGCCAGCAGCCAACACAGGGTGGGGAACACTGAAGCTTTCTTT.

This CDR3 is CAWNLQNTYEQYF. The CDR3 DNA reads as TGTGCCTGGAACCTGCAGAATACCTACGAGCAGTACTTC. This chain joins TRBV30 and TRBJ2-7, with D hard to call. CDR3 length equals 13 residues. V was cut by 4 bases and J by 2 bases, with 12 bases left in between. Germline lookup yields CDR1 GTSNPN and CDR2 SVGIG (reference sequence).

V gene TRBV11-1 combines with J gene TRBJ2-7; D perhaps matches TRBD2 (5 bases). The CDR3 has 14 amino acids. CDR1 is SGHAT, CDR2 FQDESV, per germline (reference sequence). Trimming took off 6 bases at V and 6 bases at J, with 18 bases between the two ends. The CDR3: CASRLGEGLSEQYF. In nucleotides, the CDR3 is TGTGCCAGCAGACTAGGAGAAGGGCTCTCCGAGCAGTACTTC.